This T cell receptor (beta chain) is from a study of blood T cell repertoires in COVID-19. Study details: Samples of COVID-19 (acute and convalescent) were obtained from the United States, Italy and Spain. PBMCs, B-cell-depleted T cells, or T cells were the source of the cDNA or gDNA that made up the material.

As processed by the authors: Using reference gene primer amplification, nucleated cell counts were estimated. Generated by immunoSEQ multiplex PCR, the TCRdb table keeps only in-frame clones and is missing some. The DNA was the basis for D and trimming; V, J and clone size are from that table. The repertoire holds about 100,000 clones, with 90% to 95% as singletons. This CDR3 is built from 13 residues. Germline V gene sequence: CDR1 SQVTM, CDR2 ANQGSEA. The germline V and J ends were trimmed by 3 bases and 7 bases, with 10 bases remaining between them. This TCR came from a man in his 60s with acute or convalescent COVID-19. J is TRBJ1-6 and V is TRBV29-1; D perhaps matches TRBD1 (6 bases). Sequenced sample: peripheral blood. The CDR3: CSVDPGDNSPLHF. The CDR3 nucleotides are TGCAGCGTTGACCCAGGGGACAATTCACCCCTCCACTTT.